The next 24 T cell receptor beta chains were all read from a single sample in a study of CD8+CD57+ T cells in acquired aplastic anemia. Both TCR beta VDJ combination and CDR3 sequence profiling were carried out. Genomic DNA was the template for this profiling. Via MiXCR, TCRdb re-called the reads, giving one row per CDR3 protein. The data hold around 64,000 distinct CDR3 sequences, with around 55% observed a single time. Source material: sorted CD4+, CD8+, or CD8+CD57+ T cells (not recorded which) from PBMCs. These receptor sequences come from a human donor in good health, serving as a control.

This chain uses TRBV19 with TRBJ2-7, with TRBD2 as a possible D gene (7 bases). The CDR3 runs 14 residues. Per germline, CDR1 LNHDA and CDR2 SQIVND (reference sequence). V lost 9 bases and J 1 base, leaving 16 bases between the germline ends. CDR3 sequence reads: CASNRGGGSYEQYF. The CDR3 DNA reads as TGTGCCAGCAACCGAGGGGGAGGGTCCTACGAGCAGTACTTC.

The chain carries TRBV11-2 and TRBJ2-3, with TRBD2 matching 15 bases. The ends lost 5 bases at V and 9 bases at J; junction bases unmatched: 6. The germline CDR1 and CDR2 sequences are SGHAT and FQNNGV. The CDR3 spans 15 residues. Here the CDR3 reads CASSPEGLAGGTQYF. DNA of the CDR3: TGTGCCAGCAGCCCCGAGGGACTAGCGGGGGGCACGCAGTATTTT. The full variable domain, its missing parts supplied by reference TRBV11-2 and TRBJ2-3, is EAGVAQSPRYKIIEKRQSVAFWCNPISGHATLYWYQQILGQGPKLLIQFQNNGVVDDSQLPKDRFSAERLKGVDSTLKIQPAKLEDSAVYLCASSPEGLAGGTQYFGPGTRLTVL.

The chain is built from TRBV15 and TRBJ1-4; D possibly corresponds to TRBD1 (5 bases). CDR3 size: 19 residues. CDR1 and CDR2 (germline): LNHNV, YYDKDF (reference sequence). V was clipped by 0 bases and J by 3 bases, with 20 bases between them. The CDR3 coding sequence is TGTGCCACCAGCAGAGATCGGGGGAGGGATGTGATCCCTAATGAAAAACTGTTTTTT. Translation: CATSRDRGRDVIPNEKLFF.

V is TRBV29-1 and J is TRBJ2-7, with unresolved D. With 4 bases removed from V and 7 bases from J, the gap between germline ends came to 11 bases. From germline, CDR1 is SQVTM and CDR2 ANQGSEA. The CDR3 runs 11 residues. CDR3 in DNA: TGCAGCGTTGGAACCTCCCTGGAGCAGTACTTC. Protein: CSVGTSLEQYF.

This sequence joins TRBV7-3 and TRBJ2-1; 15 bases are shared with TRBD2. CDR1 and CDR2 (germline): SGHTA, FQGTGA. The V segment lost 4 bases and the J segment 4 bases; nucleotides outside the gene matches: 2. The CDR3 length is 16 residues. In nucleotides, the CDR3 is TGTGCCAGCAGCTCTGGACTAGCGGGAGGGTACAATGAGCAGTTCTTC. Encoded protein: CASSSGLAGGYNEQFF. Filled out from reference TRBV7-3 and TRBJ2-1, the complete variable domain reads GAGVSQTPSNKVTEKGKYVELRCDPISGHTALYWYRQSLGQGPEFLIYFQGTGAADDSGLPNDRFFAVRPEGSVSTLKIQRTERGDSAVYLCASSSGLAGGYNEQFFGPGTRLTVL.

In its sample, this clonotype was seen a few times. The chain is built from TRBV6-1 and TRBJ2-7, with D maybe TRBD1 (6 bases). Looked up from germline, CDR1 is MNHNS and CDR2 is SASEGT. V shed 6 bases and J shed 1 base, with 13 bases lying between them. CDR3 length equals 14 residues. CDR3 nucleotide sequence: TGTGCCAGCAGCCTGACAGGTTCTTCCTACGAGCAGTACTTC. This codes for CASSLTGSSYEQYF.

The CDR3 region is CASSPIVGAEAFF. For the CDR3, the DNA is TGTGCCAGCAGCCCGATAGTGGGCGCTGAAGCTTTCTTT. The V and J genes are TRBV7-6 and TRBJ1-1; D remains unclear. V dropped 5 bases and J dropped 6 bases, with 13 bases sitting between them. The CDR3 is 13 residues long. The germline V gene has CDR1 SGHVS and CDR2 FNYEAQ. The full variable domain, its missing parts supplied by reference TRBV7-6 and TRBJ1-1, is GAGVSQSPRYKVTKRGQDVALRCDPISGHVSLYWYRQALGQGPEFLTYFNYEAQQDKSGLPNDRFSAERPEGSISTLTIQRTEQRDSAMYRCASSPIVGAEAFFGQGTRLTVV.

As to this clonotype: The conserved phenylalanine or tryptophan is not found at the CDR3 terminus, so this likely reflects a read error. CDR3 bases: TGTGCCACAAACCCCGTGGGCAGGGGGCTCAATGAGCAGTTCCTC. The encoded protein is CATNPVGRGLNEQFL. The genes are TRBV19 and TRBJ2-1, with 8 bases fitting TRBD1. This CDR3 contains 15 residues. The V and J ends lost 10 bases and 6 bases, in that order; junction bases with no gene match: 14. Germline CDR1 LNHDA, CDR2 SQIVND (reference sequence).

A word on this clonotype: Because it lacks the conserved phenylalanine or tryptophan at the end, this CDR3 is likely a read error. The rearrangement uses TRBV19 and TRBJ1-5; perhaps TRBD1 as D (5 bases). Between the trimmed V and J ends, which lost 8 bases and 7 bases, there was a span of 15 bases. In germline, CDR1 is LNHDA, CDR2 SQIVND (reference sequence). The CDR3 is made up of 13 amino acids. As DNA, the CDR3 is TGTGCCAGTTGGGGCAGGGAAAACCAGCCCCAGCATATT. It encodes CASWGRENQPQHI.

The chain is built from TRBV11-1 and TRBJ2-2, with TRBD2 matching 10 bases. CDR3 length equals 16 residues. The germline CDR1 and CDR2 sequences are SGHAT and FQDESV (reference sequence). J gave up 6 bases and V 5 bases, and 9 bases lay outside the gene matches. CDR3 nucleotides: TGTGCCAGCAGCCCAAGACTAGCGGGCCTAGCCGGGGAGCTGTTTTTT. It is translated as CASSPRLAGLAGELFF. The full variable domain, with the rest looked up from reference TRBV11-1 and TRBJ2-2, is EAEVAQSPRYKITEKSQAVAFWCDPISGHATLYWYRQILGQGPELLVQFQDESVVDDSQLPKDRFSAERLKGVDSTLKIQPAELGDSAMYLCASSPRLAGLAGELFFGEGSRLTVL.

The rearrangement joins TRBV11-2 to TRBJ1-2; the D gene is possibly TRBD1 (5 bases). CDR3 length equals 14 residues. Trimming stripped 9 bases from V and 3 bases from J, with 17 bases between. Germline V CDR1 and CDR2: SGHAT, FQNNGV. The CDR3 region is CASSIKTDYYGYTF. CDR3 DNA: TGTGCCAGTAGTATTAAGACAGACTACTATGGCTACACCTTC.

The rearrangement uses TRBV20-1 and TRBJ2-7; D perhaps matches TRBD2 (5 bases). The CDR3 length is 11 residues. Germline V gene data show CDR1 as DFQATT and CDR2 as SNEGSKA (reference sequence). Trimming removed 3 bases from V and 6 bases from J, with 9 bases in between. The CDR3: CSARRRGEQYF. The CDR3 DNA follows: TGCAGTGCTAGGCGCCGGGGCGAGCAGTACTTC.

This clonotype came up a few times. A much more abundant neighbour one base away suggests this may be a read error. In DNA form, the CDR3 reads TGTGCCAGCAGTTTCGGCAGGCGGGGAGGTGATGAAAAACTGTTTTTT. Amino acid sequence: CASSFGRRGGDEKLFF. The chain links TRBV12-3 or TRBV12-4 to TRBJ1-4, with D unclear. V was cut by 3 bases and J by 6 bases, with 17 bases left in between. This CDR3 is 16 amino acids long.

The rearrangement joins TRBV2 to TRBJ1-1; D might be TRBD1 (5 bases). Looked up from germline, CDR1 is SNHLY and CDR2 is FYNNEI. Deletions cut 2 bases from V and 4 bases from J, with 14 bases between. CDR3 length equals 15 residues. In DNA, the CDR3 is TGTGCCAGCAGTGAACCTATGGGACGGGTCACTGAAGCTTTCTTT. The encoded protein is CASSEPMGRVTEAFF.

The rearrangement joins TRBV20-1 to TRBJ2-5; 9 bases agree with TRBD2. Germline V lookup: CDR1 DFQATT, CDR2 SNEGSKA (reference sequence). The ends lost 3 bases at V and 5 bases at J; junction bases unmatched: 7. The CDR3 is 14 amino acids. This CDR3 is CSARGGLAFETQYF. DNA for the CDR3: TGCAGTGCTAGGGGGGGACTAGCTTTTGAGACCCAGTACTTC.

V is TRBV24-1 and J is TRBJ2-7; D gene uncertain. This CDR3 spans 13 amino acids. The germline V gene encodes CDR1 KGHDR and CDR2 SFDVKD. V lost 5 bases to trimming and J lost 2 bases, with 9 bases between them. The CDR3 here is CATSAMGTYEQYF. CDR3 in DNA: TGTGCCACCAGTGCAATGGGAACCTACGAGCAGTACTTC.

This clonotype occurred many times. The rearrangement joins TRBV30 to TRBJ2-3; D may be TRBD1 (6 bases). V lost 4 bases and J lost 6, with 8 bases in between. The CDR3 is made up of 11 amino acids. From germline, CDR1 is GTSNPN and CDR2 SVGIG (reference sequence). The CDR3 sequence is CAWTQGDTQYF. The DNA for the CDR3 is TGTGCCTGGACTCAGGGGGATACGCAGTATTTT.

This clonotype was seen once. The chain employs TRBV9 and TRBJ1-1; D is unresolved. Germline CDR1 reads SGDLS; CDR2 reads YYNGEE. V lost 0 bases to trimming and J lost 6 bases, with 9 bases between them. There are 13 residues in the CDR3. Here the CDR3 DNA reads TGTGCCAGCAGCGTAGTGCGGGTCGCTGAAGCTTTCTTT. Amino acid sequence: CASSVVRVAEAFF.

This clonotype was picked up many times. V and J are TRBV30 and TRBJ1-6; D gene uncertain. This CDR3 is built from 11 residues. V was cut by 0 bases and J by 10 bases, with 4 bases left in between. Germline V CDR1 and CDR2: GTSNPN, SVGIG (reference sequence). The CDR3 region is CAWSVRSPLHF. CDR3 coding DNA: TGTGCCTGGAGTGTAAGGTCACCCCTCCACTTT.

There are many counts of this clonotype. The CDR3, as DNA: TGTGCCAGCAGTTTAGTGACGGGTCCTGGGGCCAACGTCCTGACTTTC. Translated: CASSLVTGPGANVLTF. V gene TRBV12-3 or TRBV12-4 combines with J gene TRBJ2-6, with D unresolved. CDR3 length equals 16 residues. The V gene lost 1 base and the J gene lost 2 bases, with 9 bases spanning the gap.

Many counts were recorded for this clonotype. The chain employs TRBV20-1 and TRBJ1-1; no clear D gene. The CDR3 contains 12 residues. V lost 6 bases to trimming and J lost 1 base, with 9 bases between them. Germline V gene sequence: CDR1 DFQATT, CDR2 SNEGSKA (reference sequence). The CDR3 nucleotides read TGCAGTGCCCCGGCAGGGAACACTGAAGCTTTCTTT. This translates into CSAPAGNTEAFF.

In its sample, this clonotype was seen a few times. V and J are TRBV15 and TRBJ2-5, with unresolved D. The germline V and J ends were trimmed by 5 bases and 4 bases, with 8 bases remaining between them. Germline CDR1 is LNHNV and CDR2 is YYDKDF (reference sequence). The CDR3 is 12 amino acids. The CDR3 sequence is CATSGWRETQYF. In DNA, the CDR3 is TGTGCCACCAGCGGCTGGAGAGAGACCCAGTACTTC.

This clonotype has a handful of counts. This sequence joins TRBV9 and TRBJ2-2, with D possibly being TRBD1 or TRBD2 (5 bases each). The CDR3 has 12 residues. V lost 4 bases to trimming and J lost 6 bases, with 7 bases between them. Germline V lookup: CDR1 SGDLS, CDR2 YYNGEE. In DNA form, the CDR3 reads TGTGCCAGCAGCTGGGACCCCGGGGAGCTGTTTTTT. Translating it yields CASSWDPGELFF.

This clonotype was seen ten or more times. The chain links TRBV27 to TRBJ2-7; possibly TRBD1 for D (5 bases). This CDR3 has 12 amino acids. The V gene lost 3 bases and the J gene lost 6 bases, with 9 bases spanning the gap. Per germline, CDR1 MNHEY and CDR2 SMNVEV (reference sequence). CDR3 protein: CASSFGQGEQYF. For the CDR3, the DNA is TGTGCCAGCAGTTTTGGGCAGGGCGAGCAGTACTTC.